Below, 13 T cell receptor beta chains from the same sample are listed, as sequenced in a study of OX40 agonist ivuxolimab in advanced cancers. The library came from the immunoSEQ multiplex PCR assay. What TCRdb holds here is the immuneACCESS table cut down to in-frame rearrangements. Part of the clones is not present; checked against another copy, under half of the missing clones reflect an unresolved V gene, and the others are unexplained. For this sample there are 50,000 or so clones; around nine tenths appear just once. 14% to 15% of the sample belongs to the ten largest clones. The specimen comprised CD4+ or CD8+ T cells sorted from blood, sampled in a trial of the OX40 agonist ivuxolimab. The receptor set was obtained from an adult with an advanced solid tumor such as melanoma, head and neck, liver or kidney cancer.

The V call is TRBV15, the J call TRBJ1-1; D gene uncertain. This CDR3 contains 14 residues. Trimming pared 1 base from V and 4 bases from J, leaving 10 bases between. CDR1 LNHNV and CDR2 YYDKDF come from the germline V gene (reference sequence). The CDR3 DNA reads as TGTGCCACCAGCAGAGGACGGGTGGCCACTGAAGCTTTCTTT. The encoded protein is CATSRGRVATEAFF.

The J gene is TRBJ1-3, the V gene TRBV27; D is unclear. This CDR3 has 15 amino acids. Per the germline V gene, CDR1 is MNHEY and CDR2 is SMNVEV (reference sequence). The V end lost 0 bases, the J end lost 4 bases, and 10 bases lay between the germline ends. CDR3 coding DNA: TGTGCCAGCAGTTTATCCCGCCCGGGGGGAAACACCATATATTTT. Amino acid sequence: CASSLSRPGGNTIYF.

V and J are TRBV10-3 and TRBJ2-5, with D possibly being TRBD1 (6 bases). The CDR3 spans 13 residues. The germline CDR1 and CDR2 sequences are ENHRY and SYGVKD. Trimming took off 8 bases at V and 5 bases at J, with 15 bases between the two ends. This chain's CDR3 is CAIREGVLETQYF. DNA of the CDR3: TGTGCCATCCGAGAGGGGGTGTTGGAGACCCAGTACTTC.

The CDR3 here is CASSLGRETYEQYF. The CDR3 nucleotides are TGTGCCAGCAGCTTGGGGCGGGAGACCTACGAGCAGTACTTC. The J gene is TRBJ2-7, the V gene TRBV5-4; 7 positions agree with TRBD2. From germline, CDR1 is SGHNT and CDR2 YYREEE (reference sequence). The CDR3 consists of 14 residues. V was clipped by 0 bases and J by 2 bases; unmatched bases: 2.

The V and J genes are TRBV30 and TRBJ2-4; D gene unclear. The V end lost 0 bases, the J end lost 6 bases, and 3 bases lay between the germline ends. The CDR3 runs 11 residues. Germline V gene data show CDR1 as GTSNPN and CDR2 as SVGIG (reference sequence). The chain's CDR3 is CAWSVRNIQYF. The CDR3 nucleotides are TGTGCCTGGAGTGTAAGAAACATTCAGTACTTC.

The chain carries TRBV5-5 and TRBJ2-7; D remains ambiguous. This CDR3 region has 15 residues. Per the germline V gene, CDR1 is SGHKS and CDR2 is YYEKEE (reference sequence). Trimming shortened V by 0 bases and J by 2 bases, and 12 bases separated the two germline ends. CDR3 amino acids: CASSLVAQRPYEQYF. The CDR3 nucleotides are TGTGCCAGCAGCTTGGTAGCACAGAGGCCCTACGAGCAGTACTTC.

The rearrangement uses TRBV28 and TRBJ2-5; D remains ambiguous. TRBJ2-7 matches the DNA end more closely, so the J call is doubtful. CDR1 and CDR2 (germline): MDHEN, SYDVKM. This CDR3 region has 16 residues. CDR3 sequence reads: CASSPKSPGRSYEQYF. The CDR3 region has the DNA TGTGCCAGCAGTCCCAAGAGTCCGGGCCGGAGCTACGAGCAGTACTTC.

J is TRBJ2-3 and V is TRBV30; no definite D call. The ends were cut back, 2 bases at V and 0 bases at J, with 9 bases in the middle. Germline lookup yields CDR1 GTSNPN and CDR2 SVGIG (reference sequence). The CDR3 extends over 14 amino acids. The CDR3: CAWSQEFSTDTQYF. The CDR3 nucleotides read TGTGCCTGGAGTCAGGAGTTTAGCACAGATACGCAGTATTTT.

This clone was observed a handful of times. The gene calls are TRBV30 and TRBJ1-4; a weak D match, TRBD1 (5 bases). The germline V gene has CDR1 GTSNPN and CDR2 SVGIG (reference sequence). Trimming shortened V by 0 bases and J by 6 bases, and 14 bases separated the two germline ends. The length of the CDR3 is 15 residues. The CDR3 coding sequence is TGTGCCTGGAGTGTGGGACTACCAATGTATGAAAAACTGTTTTTT. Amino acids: CAWSVGLPMYEKLFF.

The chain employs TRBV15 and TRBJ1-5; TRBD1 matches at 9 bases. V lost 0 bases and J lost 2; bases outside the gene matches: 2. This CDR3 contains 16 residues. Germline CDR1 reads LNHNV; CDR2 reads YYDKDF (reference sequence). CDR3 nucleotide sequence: TGTGCCACCAGCAGAGAAAGGACAGGGGGCAATCAGCCCCAGCATTTT. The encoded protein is CATSRERTGGNQPQHF. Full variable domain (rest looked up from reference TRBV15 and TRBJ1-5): DAMVIQNPRYQVTQFGKPVTLSCSQTLNHNVMYWYQQKSSQAPKLLFHYYDKDFNNEADTPDNFQSRRPNTSFCFLDIRSPGLGDTAMYLCATSRERTGGNQPQHFGDGTRLSIL.

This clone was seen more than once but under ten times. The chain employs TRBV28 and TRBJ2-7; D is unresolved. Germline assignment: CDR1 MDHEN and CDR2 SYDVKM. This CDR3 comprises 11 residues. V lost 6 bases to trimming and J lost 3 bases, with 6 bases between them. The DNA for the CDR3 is TGTGCCAGCAGATCCTACTACGAGCAGTACTTC. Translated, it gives CASRSYYEQYF.

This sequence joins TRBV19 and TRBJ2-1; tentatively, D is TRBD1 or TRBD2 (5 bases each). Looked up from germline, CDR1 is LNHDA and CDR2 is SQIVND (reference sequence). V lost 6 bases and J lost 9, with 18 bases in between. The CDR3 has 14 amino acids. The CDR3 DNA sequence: TGTGCCAGTAGCCCGTCTTGGGGGTACGGTGAGCAGTTCTTC. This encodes CASSPSWGYGEQFF.

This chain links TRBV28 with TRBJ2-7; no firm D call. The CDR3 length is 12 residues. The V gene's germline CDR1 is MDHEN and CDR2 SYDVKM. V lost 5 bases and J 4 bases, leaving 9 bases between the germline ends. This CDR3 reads CASSPTQYEQYF. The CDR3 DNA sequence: TGTGCCAGCAGTCCCACTCAATACGAGCAGTACTTC.